The text below deals with one TCR beta chain. The antigen is unknown. The sample is drawn from a study of T cell responses to AZD1222 COVID-19 vaccine. Study overall: Pooling was applied to second doses at about 4 or about 12 weeks.

Here immunoSEQ multiplex PCR was the method, and the copy in TCRdb shows in-frame clones only, minus some. The sample shows fewer than 200,000 clones, just under 90% of them seen only once. Study-level findings and limits: There were repertoire samples only from the period after the peak T cell response. Mapped onto spike, vaccine-associated CD4 TCRs spanned it and were dominant at 160-218 and 743-854.

This CDR3 spans 17 amino acids. CDR1 SGHRS and CDR2 YFSETQ come from the germline V gene. V gave up 4 bases and J gave up 0 bases, with 19 bases separating them. The sequenced sample was peripheral blood, obtained on day 0 of AZD1222 vaccination. The rearrangement joins TRBV5-1 to TRBJ1-2; TRBD1 is a possible D gene (5 bases). This clonotype originated in an adult in good health. The DNA for the CDR3 is TGCGCCAGCAGCCCGCTTGAGTGGGACCGCCCTAACTATGGCTACACCTTC. Translating gives CASSPLEWDRPNYGYTF. The full variable domain, in which reference TRBV5-1 and TRBJ1-2 provide the parts outside the CDR3, is KAGVTQTPRYLIKTRGQQVTLSCSPISGHRSVSWYQQTPGQGLQFLFEYFSETQRNKGNFPGRFSGRQFSNSRSEMNVSTLELGDSALYLCASSPLEWDRPNYGYTFGSGTRLTVV.